Presented here are 4 T cell receptor beta chains from one specimen sequenced in a study of blood T cells in healthy people across ages (dated by TCRdb to about 2015). Libraries were prepared through 5' RACE. The instrument given in TCRdb is Illumina HiSeq 2500. A second PCR of about 6 to 11 cycles was run with a J-beta primer mix and a sample-barcoded 5' primer. The public sequencing data were trimmed at Q25 with fastp and processed into clonotypes with MiXCR by TCRdb, which kept only in-frame beta chains. Entries that share a CDR3 protein sequence are merged under the most common genes and DNA. This sample lists 1.5 million to 2 million distinct CDR3 sequences; 28% were detected once. Around 7.7% of the sample lies in the top ten. Sequencing input: blood. These TCRs come from a woman in her thirties in good health.

With regard to this clonotype: A much larger clone lies one base from this, so it may be a read error. The V call is TRBV12-3 or TRBV12-4, the J call TRBJ2-1; no clear D. V dropped 1 base and J dropped 5 bases, with 15 bases sitting between them. The CDR3 has 16 amino acids. The CDR3 spells CASSLEAQGSNNEQFF. Here the CDR3 DNA reads TGTGCCAGCAGTTTAGAGGCCCAAGGGTCCAACAATGAGCAGTTCTTC.

This clonotype was counted a few times. The chain couples TRBV29-1 to TRBJ1-4; 12 bases match TRBD1. Germline trimming cut 7 bases from V and 8 bases from J; bases unmatched to any gene: 8. The length of the CDR3 is 14 residues. Germline V gives CDR1 SQVTM, CDR2 ANQGSEA. This CDR3 reads CSARDRGRDEKLFF. DNA of the CDR3: TGCAGCGCCCGGGACAGGGGGCGAGACGAAAAACTGTTTTTT.

This sequence joins TRBV20-1 and TRBJ2-7; weak D call: TRBD2 (5 bases). This CDR3 is built from 13 residues. Per the germline V gene, CDR1 is DFQATT and CDR2 is SNEGSKA (reference sequence). The germline V and J ends were trimmed by 0 bases and 7 bases, with 13 bases remaining between them. The DNA for the CDR3 is TGCAGTGCTAGAGACGGAGGTGCTAGGGAGCAGTACTTC. Its translation is CSARDGGAREQYF.

With regard to this clonotype: A much larger clone is a single base away; this may be a read error. J is TRBJ2-1 and V is TRBV29-1, with D unresolved. The end of the DNA is better explained by TRBJ2-7, so the J call may be wrong. Germline lookup yields CDR1 SQVTM and CDR2 ANQGSEA. CDR3 length equals 12 residues. Here the CDR3 DNA reads TGCAGCTTACAACACTCCTACAATGAGCAGTACTTC. Residues: CSLQHSYNEQYF.